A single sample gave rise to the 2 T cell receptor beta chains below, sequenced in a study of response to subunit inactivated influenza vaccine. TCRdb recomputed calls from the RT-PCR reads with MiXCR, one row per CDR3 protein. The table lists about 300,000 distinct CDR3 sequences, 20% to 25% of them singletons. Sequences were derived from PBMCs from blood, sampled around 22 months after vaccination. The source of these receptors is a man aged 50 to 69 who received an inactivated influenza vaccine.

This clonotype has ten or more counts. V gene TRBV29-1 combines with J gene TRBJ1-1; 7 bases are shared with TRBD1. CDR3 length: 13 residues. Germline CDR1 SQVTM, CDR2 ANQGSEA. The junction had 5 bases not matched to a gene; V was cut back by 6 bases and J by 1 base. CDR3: CSVTNRGNTEAFF. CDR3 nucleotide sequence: TGCAGCGTCACAAACAGGGGGAACACTGAAGCTTTCTTT.

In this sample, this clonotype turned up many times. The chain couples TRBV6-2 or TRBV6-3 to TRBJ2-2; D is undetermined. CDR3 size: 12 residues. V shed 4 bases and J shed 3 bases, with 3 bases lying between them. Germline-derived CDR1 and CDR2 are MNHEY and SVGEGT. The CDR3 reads CASSWDTGELFF. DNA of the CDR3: TGTGCCAGCAGTTGGGACACCGGGGAGCTGTTTTTT.